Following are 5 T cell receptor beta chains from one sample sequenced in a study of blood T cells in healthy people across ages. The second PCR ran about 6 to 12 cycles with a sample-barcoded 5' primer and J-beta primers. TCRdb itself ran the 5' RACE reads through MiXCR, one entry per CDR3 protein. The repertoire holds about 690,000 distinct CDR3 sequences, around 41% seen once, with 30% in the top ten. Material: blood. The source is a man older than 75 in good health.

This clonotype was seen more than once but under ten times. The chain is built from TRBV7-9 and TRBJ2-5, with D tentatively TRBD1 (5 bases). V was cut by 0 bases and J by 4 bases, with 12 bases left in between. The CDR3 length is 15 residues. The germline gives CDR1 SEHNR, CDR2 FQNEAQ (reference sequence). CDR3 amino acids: CASSLAARARETQYF. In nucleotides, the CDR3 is TGTGCCAGCAGCTTAGCAGCCAGGGCGAGAGAGACCCAGTACTTC.

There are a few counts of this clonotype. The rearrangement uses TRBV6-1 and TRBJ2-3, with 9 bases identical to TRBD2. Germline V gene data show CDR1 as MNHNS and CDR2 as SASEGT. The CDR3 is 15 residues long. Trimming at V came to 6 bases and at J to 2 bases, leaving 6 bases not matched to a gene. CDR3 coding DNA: TGTGCCAGCAGGAAGCGGGGGGACAACACAGATACGCAGTATTTT. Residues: CASRKRGDNTDTQYF.

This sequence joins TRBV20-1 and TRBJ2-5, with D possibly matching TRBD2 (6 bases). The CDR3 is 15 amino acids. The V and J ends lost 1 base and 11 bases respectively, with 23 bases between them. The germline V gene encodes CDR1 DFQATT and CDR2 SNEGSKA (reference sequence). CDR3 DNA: TGCAGTGCTAGAGGGACGACGAGCGGGCGGAGGGAGCAGTACTTC. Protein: CSARGTTSGRREQYF.

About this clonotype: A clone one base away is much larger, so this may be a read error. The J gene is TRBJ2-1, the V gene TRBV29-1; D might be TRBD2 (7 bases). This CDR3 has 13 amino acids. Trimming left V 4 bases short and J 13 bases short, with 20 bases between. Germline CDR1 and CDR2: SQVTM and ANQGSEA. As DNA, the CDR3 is TGCAGCGTTGGGGAGGGGACACAAGAGACCCAGTTCTTC. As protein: CSVGEGTQETQFF.

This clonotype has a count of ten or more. The CDR3 here is CASSPGDTQYF. CDR3 DNA sequence: TGTGCCAGCAGCCCGGGGGATACGCAGTATTTT. The chain has TRBV18 and TRBJ2-3; weak D call: TRBD2 (5 bases). V was cut by 8 bases and J by 6 bases, with 9 bases left in between. The CDR3 sequence is 11 residues long. Per the germline V gene, CDR1 is KGHSH and CDR2 is LQKENI.